This TCR beta chain was captured by sequencing in a study of memory B cells and T cells in multiple sclerosis. Deletions cut 4 bases from V and 3 bases from J, with 13 bases between. The CDR3 extends over 15 amino acids. CDR1 is SNHLY, CDR2 FYNNEI, per germline. In regard to this clone: Its antigen remains unknown.

CFSE-dim autoproliferating and CFSE-high non-proliferating T cells from unstimulated culture were sequenced separately. Cultures began with roughly 5x10^7 CFSE-labeled PBMCs, unstimulated for more than 6 days, with replicate wells pooled. The PBMCs received 0.45 to 0.6 uM CFSE and serum-free culture with no added stimuli. Assay used: immunoSEQ multiplex PCR; TCRdb lists only in-frame clones, some missing. The repertoire consists of around 50,000 clones, with roughly 80% occurring once and the leading ten covering about 1.1%. Study-level results: Clone-set sizes differed between compartments, so shared clonotype counts needed normalization.

Sequenced material: PBMCs from blood kept in culture. The clonotype originates from a human donor with multiple sclerosis. This chain uses TRBV2 with TRBJ1-5; D is perhaps TRBD1 (5 bases). The CDR3 coding sequence is TGTGCCAGCAGTGGGTCGGGGGGACCCAATCAGCCCCAGCATTTT. The encoded protein is CASSGSGGPNQPQHF.